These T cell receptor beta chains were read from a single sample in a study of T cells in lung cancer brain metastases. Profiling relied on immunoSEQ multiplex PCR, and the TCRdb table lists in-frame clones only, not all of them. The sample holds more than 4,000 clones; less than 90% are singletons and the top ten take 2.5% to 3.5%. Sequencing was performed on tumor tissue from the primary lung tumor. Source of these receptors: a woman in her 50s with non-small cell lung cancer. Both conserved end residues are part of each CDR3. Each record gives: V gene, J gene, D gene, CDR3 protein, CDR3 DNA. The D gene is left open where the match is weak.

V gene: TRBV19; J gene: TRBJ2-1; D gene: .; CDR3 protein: CASSIDPGEQFF; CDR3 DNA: TGTGCCAGTAGTATAGACCCCGGTGAGCAGTTCTTC
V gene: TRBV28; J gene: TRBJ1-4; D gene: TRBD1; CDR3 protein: CASSLWGGGQINEKLFF; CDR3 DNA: TGTGCCAGCAGTTTATGGGGAGGGGGACAGATTAATGAAAAACTGTTTTTT
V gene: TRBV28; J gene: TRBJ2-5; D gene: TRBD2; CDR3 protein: CASSFPSAGGGKTQYF; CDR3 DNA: TGTGCCAGCAGTTTCCCCTCGGCGGGAGGGGGAAAGACCCAGTACTTC
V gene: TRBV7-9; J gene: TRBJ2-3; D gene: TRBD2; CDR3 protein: CASRDNGGGRLFTDTQYF; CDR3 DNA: TGTGCCAGCAGGGACAATGGCGGCGGGAGGTTATTCACAGATACGCAGTATTTT
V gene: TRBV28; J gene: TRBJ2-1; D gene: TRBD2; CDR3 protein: CASSSILAGGPWGVF; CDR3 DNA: TGTGCCAGCAGTTCCATACTAGCGGGAGGGCCTTGGGGAGTCTTC
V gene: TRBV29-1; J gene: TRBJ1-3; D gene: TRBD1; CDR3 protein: CSVFRQGKGSLLSGNTIYF; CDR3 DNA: TGCAGCGTTTTTAGACAGGGCAAGGGGTCGCTCCTCTCTGGAAACACCATATATTTT
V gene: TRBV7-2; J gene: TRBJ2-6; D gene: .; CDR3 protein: CASSLDRPSGANVLTF; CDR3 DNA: TGTGCCAGCAGCTTAGACAGGCCATCTGGGGCCAACGTCCTGACTTTC
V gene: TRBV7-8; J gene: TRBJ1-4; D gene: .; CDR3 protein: CANTPPQSEKLFF; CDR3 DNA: TGTGCCAACACCCCCCCCCAGAGTGAAAAACTGTTTTTT
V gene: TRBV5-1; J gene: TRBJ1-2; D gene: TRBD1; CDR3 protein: CASSLFGTGENGYTF; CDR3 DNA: TGCGCCAGCAGCTTGTTCGGGACAGGGGAGAATGGCTACACCTTC
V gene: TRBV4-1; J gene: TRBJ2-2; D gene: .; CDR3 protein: CASTQVSNTGELFF; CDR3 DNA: TGCGCCAGTACACAGGTTTCGAACACCGGGGAGCTGTTTTTT
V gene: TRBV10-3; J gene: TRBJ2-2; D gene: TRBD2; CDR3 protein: CASGRDNTRELFF; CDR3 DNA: TGTGCCTCTGGGAGGGATAACACCAGGGAGCTGTTTTTT
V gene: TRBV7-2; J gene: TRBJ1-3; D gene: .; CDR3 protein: CASSLVRGNRNTIYF; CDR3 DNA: TGTGCCAGCAGCTTAGTTAGGGGAAATAGAAACACCATATATTTT